These T cell receptor beta chains were read from a single sample in a study of naive and memory T cell subsets. Each CDR3 protein gets one entry after TCRdb re-called the UMI-ligation and nested PCR reads with MiXCR. The sample has approximately 20,000 distinct CDR3 sequences, roughly 10% seen once. The sample consisted of central memory CD8+ T cells from blood. The source is a human donor in good health. CDR3s include the opening cysteine and the closing phenylalanine or tryptophan. D genes are given only for firm matches. Part of the rows lack a size; the others show once, few, many or a class for expanded clones.

abundance	v_gene	j_gene	d_gene	CDR3nt	CDR3aa
many	TRBV9	TRBJ2-7	.	TGTGCCAGCAGCCCTCGCCCCGCCGGGCAATTCTACGAGCAGTACTTC	CASSPRPAGQFYEQYF
.	TRBV25-1	TRBJ1-1	TRBD1	TGTGCCAGCAGACGACAGGGGAACACTGAAGCTTTCTTT	CASRRQGNTEAFF
few	TRBV28	TRBJ2-5	.	TGTGCCAGCAGTTTCGGCCGATTCAGCGAGACCCAGTACTTC	CASSFGRFSETQYF
.	TRBV12-3/TRBV12-4	TRBJ2-3	.	TGTGCCAGCAGAACAGGGCCCATCAGCACAGATACGCAGTATTTT	CASRTGPISTDTQYF
medium-sized	TRBV28	TRBJ1-1	TRBD1	TGTGCCAGCAGTACGACAGGGGGGTTGAACACTGAAGCTTTCTTT	CASSTTGGLNTEAFF
many	TRBV20-1	TRBJ1-5	.	TGCAGTGCTAGACCGGCAGGGGAGAGTCAGCCCCAGCATTTT	CSARPAGESQPQHF
.	TRBV19	TRBJ2-1	TRBD2	TGTGCCAGTAGTTTAACTAGCGGCAATGAGCAGTTCTTC	CASSLTSGNEQFF
many	TRBV4-1	TRBJ1-1	.	TGCGCCAGCAGCCCAGCATTTGCGGGGGGGAACACTGAAGCTTTCTTT	CASSPAFAGGNTEAFF
few	TRBV9	TRBJ2-2	.	TGTGCCAGCAGCGACGGTTTGGACTCCACCGGGGAGCTGTTTTTT	CASSDGLDSTGELFF
many	TRBV27	TRBJ2-6	TRBD1	TGTGCCAGCCCGGGACAGATCCCCTCTGGGGCCAACGTCCTGACTTTC	CASPGQIPSGANVLTF
.	TRBV11-2	TRBJ1-1	.	TGTGCCAGCAGCTTAGACAGCTACATGAACACTGAAGCTTTCTTT	CASSLDSYMNTEAFF
many	TRBV7-2	TRBJ2-1	TRBD2	TGTGCCAGCAGCTTAGTAGCGGGAGGGAATGAGCAGTTCTTC	CASSLVAGGNEQFF
few	TRBV9	TRBJ1-1	TRBD1	TGTGCCAGCAGCGTAGGGGGACAGGGACCCTGGAACACTGAAGCTTTCTTT	CASSVGGQGPWNTEAFF
few	TRBV28	TRBJ2-7	.	TGTGCCAGCAGTCCTCCGTGGCTTGGACGGACCTACGAGCAGTACTTC	CASSPPWLGRTYEQYF
.	TRBV7-9	TRBJ2-1	TRBD2	TGTGCCAGCAGGGGGACTAGCGGGATCAATGAGCAGTTCTTC	CASRGTSGINEQFF
few	TRBV4-1	TRBJ2-1	.	TGCGCCAGCAGCCAAGCGAGACACAATGAGCAGTTCTTC	CASSQARHNEQFF
few	TRBV7-6	TRBJ2-7	TRBD1	TGTGCCAGCAGCCCCGACAGGGCGAGTACCTACGAGCAGTACTTC	CASSPDRASTYEQYF
many	TRBV27	TRBJ2-6	.	TGTGCCAGCACCTCTGGGGGCTCTGGGGCCAACGTCCTGACTTTC	CASTSGGSGANVLTF
many	TRBV4-1	TRBJ2-1	.	TGCGCCAGCTCTCTAGAGGGTGCCGAAGGATACAATGAGCAGTTCTTC	CASSLEGAEGYNEQFF
many	TRBV6-1	TRBJ2-7	TRBD2	TGTGCCAGCAGTGGGACTAGCGGGACGAGCCACGAGCAGTACTTC	CASSGTSGTSHEQYF
few	TRBV7-2	TRBJ2-3	.	TGTGCCAGCAGCTCTGGGTACGACCGCGATACGCAGTATTTT	CASSSGYDRDTQYF
.	TRBV6-1	TRBJ2-1	.	TGTGCCAGCAGCTCCATTTGGGGCCCCTACAATGAGCAGTTCTTC	CASSSIWGPYNEQFF
many	TRBV28	TRBJ1-4	.	TGTGCCAGCAGTTTCACTCAGGAGGACAGTACTAATGAAAAACTGTTTTTT	CASSFTQEDSTNEKLFF
.	TRBV5-1	TRBJ1-5	TRBD1	TGCGCCAGCAGATTGCCCAGGGGGCCGTATAGCAATCAGCCCCAGCATTTT	CASRLPRGPYSNQPQHF
few	TRBV29-1	TRBJ2-3	.	TGCAGCGTTGAACCCTTTGCGGATAGCACAGATACGCAGTATTTT	CSVEPFADSTDTQYF
.	TRBV5-1	TRBJ2-1	TRBD2	TGCGCCAGCAGCTTGGATGGACTAGCGGTGTACAATGAGCAGTTCTTC	CASSLDGLAVYNEQFF
.	TRBV6-5	TRBJ1-2	TRBD1	TGTGCCAGCAGTTACTCGACCAAGCAGGGGGATTTCGACTATGGCTACACCTTC	CASSYSTKQGDFDYGYTF
many	TRBV28	TRBJ2-7	TRBD2	TGTGCCAGCAGTTTAGGTGATAGCGGGCTATACGAGCAGTACTTC	CASSLGDSGLYEQYF
.	TRBV6-5	TRBJ2-7	TRBD2	TGTGCCAGCAGTTACGGGGGAGTAGCGGGAGTTCCCTACGAGCAGTACTTC	CASSYGGVAGVPYEQYF
few	TRBV28	TRBJ2-3	TRBD2	TGTGCCAGCAGTTTGTCCCTCGGGGGGGGGCGAGTCACAGATACGCAGTATTTT	CASSLSLGGGRVTDTQYF
.	TRBV10-3	TRBJ2-7	TRBD1	TGTGCCATCAGTCTCGACAGGGGCTACGAGCAGTACTTC	CAISLDRGYEQYF
few	TRBV18	TRBJ2-3	TRBD1	TGTGCCAGCTCACCGACAAGACAGGGGAGCACAGATACGCAGTATTTT	CASSPTRQGSTDTQYF
.	TRBV7-6	TRBJ1-1	.	TGTGCCAGCAGCCCCGGTGGCACTGAAGCTTTCTTT	CASSPGGTEAFF
few	TRBV27	TRBJ1-2	.	TGTGCCAGCAGTTTATTACCAGGAGGGTATGGCTACACCTTC	CASSLLPGGYGYTF
.	TRBV25-1	TRBJ2-5	.	TGTGCCAGCAGTGAACTAGGGAACCAAGAGACCCAGTACTTC	CASSELGNQETQYF
.	TRBV7-3	TRBJ1-1	.	TGTGCCAGCAGCTTAGGCGGGTTGGGCACTGAAGCTTTCTTT	CASSLGGLGTEAFF
many	TRBV9	TRBJ2-3	.	TGTGCCAGCAGCGATGGGCGGTTACCCACAGATACGCAGTATTTT	CASSDGRLPTDTQYF
.	TRBV11-2	TRBJ2-1	TRBD2	TGTGCCAGCAGCTTTGGGGGAGGGCCGGAGGAGCAGTTCTTC	CASSFGGGPEEQFF
.	TRBV14	TRBJ1-1	.	TGTGCCAGCAGCCGGAGCGGCTGGGAACAGGTGAACACTGAAGCTTTCTTT	CASSRSGWEQVNTEAFF